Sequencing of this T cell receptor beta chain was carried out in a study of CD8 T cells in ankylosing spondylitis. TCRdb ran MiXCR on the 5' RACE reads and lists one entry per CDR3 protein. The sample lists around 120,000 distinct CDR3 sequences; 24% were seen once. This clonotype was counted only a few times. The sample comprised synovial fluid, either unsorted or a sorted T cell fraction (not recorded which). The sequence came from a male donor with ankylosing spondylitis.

CDR3: CASIFTHGVPYTEAFF. The CDR3, as DNA: TGTGCCAGCATATTCACCCATGGGGTTCCATACACTGAAGCTTTCTTT. V gene TRBV6-1 combines with J gene TRBJ1-1; D not resolved. Germline CDR1 MNHNS, CDR2 SASEGT. V was trimmed by 7 bases and J by 3 bases, leaving 21 bases between them. CDR3 length: 16 residues.